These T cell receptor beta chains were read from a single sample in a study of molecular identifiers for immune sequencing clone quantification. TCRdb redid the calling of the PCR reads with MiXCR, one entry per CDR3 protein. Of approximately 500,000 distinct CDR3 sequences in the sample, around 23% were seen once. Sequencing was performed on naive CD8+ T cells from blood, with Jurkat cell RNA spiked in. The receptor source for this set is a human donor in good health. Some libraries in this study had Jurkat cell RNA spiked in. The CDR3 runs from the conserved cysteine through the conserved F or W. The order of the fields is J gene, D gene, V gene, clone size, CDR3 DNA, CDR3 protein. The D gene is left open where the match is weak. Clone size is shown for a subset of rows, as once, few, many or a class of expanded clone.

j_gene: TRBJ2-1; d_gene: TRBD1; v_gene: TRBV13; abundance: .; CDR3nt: TGTGCCAGCAGCCCCGTATTAGGGACAGGGTCTAACAATGAGCAGTTCTTC; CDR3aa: CASSPVLGTGSNNEQFF
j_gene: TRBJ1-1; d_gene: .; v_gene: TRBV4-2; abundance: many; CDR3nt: TGTGCCAGCAGCCAAGTTGGAGACATGTCGAACACTGAAGCTTTCTTT; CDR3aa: CASSQVGDMSNTEAFF
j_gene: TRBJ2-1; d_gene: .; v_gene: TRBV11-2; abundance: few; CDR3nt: TGTGCCAGCAGCTTTTTCCTGGACTCCTACAATGAGCAGTTCTTC; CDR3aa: CASSFFLDSYNEQFF
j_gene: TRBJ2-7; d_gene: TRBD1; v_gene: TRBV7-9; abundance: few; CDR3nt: TGTGCCAGCAGCGGGGGGACAGGGGCCTACGAGCAGTACTTC; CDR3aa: CASSGGTGAYEQYF
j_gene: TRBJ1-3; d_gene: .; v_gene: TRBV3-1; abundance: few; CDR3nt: TGTGCCAGCAGCGAGGGACATCTGGGAAACACCATATATTTT; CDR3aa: CASSEGHLGNTIYF
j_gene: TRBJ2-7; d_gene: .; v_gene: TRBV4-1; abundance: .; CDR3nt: TGCGCCAGCAGCCAAGATCGCAGGGATTCCTACGAGCAGTACTTC; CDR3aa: CASSQDRRDSYEQYF
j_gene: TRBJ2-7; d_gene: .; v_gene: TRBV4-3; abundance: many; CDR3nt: TGCGCCAGCAGCCAAGATGCAAATGGCTACTACGAGCAGTACTTC; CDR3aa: CASSQDANGYYEQYF
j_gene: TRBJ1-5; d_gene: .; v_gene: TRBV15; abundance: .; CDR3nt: TGTGCCACCAGCAGAGATGGGGGGGCTTTGCATCAGCCCCAGCATTTT; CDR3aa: CATSRDGGALHQPQHF
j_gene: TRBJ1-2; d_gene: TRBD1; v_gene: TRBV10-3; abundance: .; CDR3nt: TGTGCCATCAGTAACCCAGACAGGGCATATGGCTACACCTTC; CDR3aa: CAISNPDRAYGYTF
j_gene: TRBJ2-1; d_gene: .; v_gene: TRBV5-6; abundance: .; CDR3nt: TGTGCCAGCGCCGCGGCGGGTAGCTTCTACAATGAGCAGTTCTTC; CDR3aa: CASAAAGSFYNEQFF